Sequencing of this T cell receptor (beta chain) was carried out in a study of OX40 agonist ivuxolimab in advanced cancers. The CDR3 has 17 amino acids. CDR1 is ENHRY and CDR2 is SYGVKD in the germline V gene. Losses at the gene ends were 0 bases for V and 2 bases for J; bases not matched to a gene: 7. Clones were sequenced by immunoSEQ multiplex PCR, and TCRdb holds only the in-frame ones, with some missing. This table has tens of thousands of clones, 70% to 90% appearing once. The sequence came from an adult with an advanced solid tumor such as melanoma, head and neck, liver or kidney cancer. Sequences were derived from CD4+ or CD8+ T cells sorted from blood, sampled in a trial of the OX40 agonist ivuxolimab. The rearrangement joins TRBV10-3 to TRBJ2-1; 7 positions agree with TRBD2. CDR3 residues: CAISESVRTRPYNEQFF. The DNA of the CDR3 is TGTGCCATCAGTGAGTCCGTACGGACTAGACCCTACAATGAGCAGTTCTTC.